One sample yielded the 32 T cell receptor beta chains listed below, sequenced in a study of blood T cell repertoires in COVID-19. TCRdb's table, derived via immunoSEQ multiplex PCR, lists solely in-frame clones and lacks some. The sample yields some 510,000 clones, around nine tenths seen once. Sequenced sample: PBMCs or T cells enriched from blood (not recorded which). Receptors originate from a woman aged 35 to 49 who had recovered from COVID-19.

The V call is TRBV4-3, the J call TRBJ1-2; TRBD1 aligns across 7 bases. The germline CDR1 and CDR2 sequences are LGHNA and YSLEER. The CDR3 is 15 residues long. The J segment lost 4 bases and the V segment lost 1 base, leaving 6 bases of the junction unmatched. For the CDR3, the DNA is TGCGCCAGCAGCCAAGCTAGACAGGGCCTCTATGGCTACACCTTC. Residues: CASSQARQGLYGYTF.

This chain joins TRBV2 and TRBJ1-2; D is unresolved. Germline CDR1 and CDR2: SNHLY and FYNNEI. The CDR3 spans 14 residues. V was clipped by 5 bases and J by 8 bases, with 18 bases between them. This CDR3 reads CASSTLVPEGGYTF. The CDR3, as DNA: TGTGCCAGCAGTACCCTAGTCCCGGAGGGAGGCTACACCTTC.

The chain is built from TRBV11-3 and TRBJ1-5, with TRBD1 matching 9 bases. This CDR3 has 15 amino acids. Trimming took 5 bases from V and 4 from J; bases not matched to a gene: 6. Germline V gene lookup returns CDR1 SGHNT and CDR2 YENEEA. CDR3 DNA: TGTGCCAGCAGCCCACCTGACAGGGGGAATCAGCCCCAGCATTTT. This gives the protein CASSPPDRGNQPQHF.

This chain connects TRBV7-9 to TRBJ2-1; D remains unclear. Per germline, CDR1 SEHNR and CDR2 FQNEAQ (reference sequence). Trimming stripped 0 bases from V and 0 bases from J, with 18 bases between. The CDR3 runs 19 residues. The DNA for the CDR3 is TGTGCCAGCAGCTTAGCTGGGTCTTTGGGCCGTAGCTCCTACAATGAGCAGTTCTTC. Translating gives CASSLAGSLGRSSYNEQFF.

The chain has TRBV19 and TRBJ1-1; 8 bases align to TRBD1. Trimming at V came to 7 bases and at J to 2 bases, leaving 12 bases not matched to a gene. CDR1 and CDR2 from the germline V gene are LNHDA and SQIVND (reference sequence). The CDR3 extends over 16 amino acids. The CDR3 bases are TGTGCCAGTACCCGACAGGGGTGGCATAGTAACACTGAAGCTTTCTTT. Amino acid sequence: CASTRQGWHSNTEAFF.

This rearrangement joins TRBV5-1 to TRBJ2-7; D might be TRBD2 (5 bases). Trimming left V 2 bases short and J 4 bases short, with 19 bases between. There are 16 residues in the CDR3. From germline, CDR1 is SGHRS and CDR2 YFSETQ. The CDR3 spells CASSFPAGGPSYEQYF. The CDR3 nucleotides read TGCGCCAGCAGCTTCCCTGCGGGCGGGCCTTCATACGAGCAGTACTTC.

The chain joins TRBV14 to TRBJ1-1, with 7 bases lining up with TRBD1. The germline V gene has CDR1 SGHDN and CDR2 FVKESK. CDR3 size: 14 residues. The V and J ends lost 4 bases and 5 bases, in that order; junction bases with no gene match: 7. The CDR3 loop is CASSLGRGRTEAFF. The CDR3 DNA reads as TGTGCCAGCAGCCTCGGGAGGGGGCGGACTGAAGCTTTCTTT.

The CDR3 loop is CATTDRKGLYNEQFF. The CDR3 DNA reads as TGTGCCACGACGGACAGGAAGGGACTCTACAATGAGCAGTTCTTC. This sequence joins TRBV24-1 and TRBJ2-1; maybe TRBD1 (7 bases). This CDR3 is built from 15 residues. V was clipped by 10 bases and J by 3 bases, with 18 bases between them. CDR1 KGHDR and CDR2 SFDVKD come from the germline V gene.

The rearrangement joins TRBV28 to TRBJ2-6; D might be TRBD1 (5 bases). Germline V CDR1 and CDR2: MDHEN, SYDVKM. Trimming pared 3 bases from V and 3 bases from J, leaving 9 bases between. The CDR3 runs to 15 residues. The CDR3 here is CASSLAGFGANVLTF. CDR3 in DNA: TGTGCCAGCAGTTTGGCAGGGTTTGGGGCCAACGTCCTGACTTTC. The variable domain in full, completed from reference TRBV28 and TRBJ2-6, reads DVKVTQSSRYLVKRTGEKVFLECVQDMDHENMFWYRQDPGLGLRLIYFSYDVKMKEKGDIPEGYSVSREKKERFSLILESASTNQTSMYLCASSLAGFGANVLTFGAGSRLTVL.

The chain carries TRBV4-1 and TRBJ1-5; D ambiguous. Germline CDR1 reads MGHRA; CDR2 reads YSYEKL. The CDR3 is 17 amino acids. Trimming took off 0 bases at V and 6 bases at J, with 18 bases between the two ends. In nucleotides, the CDR3 is TGCGCCAGCAGCCAAGATCCCTTGGGATCTAGCGGTCAGCCCCAGCATTTT. Protein: CASSQDPLGSSGQPQHF.

The gene calls are TRBV7-9 and TRBJ1-5; the match to TRBD1 covers 8 bases. The CDR3 has 14 residues. After removal of 4 bases from V and 6 bases from J, the junction contained 5 bases not matched to a gene. Germline V gene lookup returns CDR1 SEHNR and CDR2 FQNEAQ (reference sequence). This chain's CDR3 is CASSWTGSGQPQHF. The CDR3 DNA is TGTGCCAGCAGCTGGACAGGGAGCGGTCAGCCCCAGCATTTT. Combining the CDR3 with reference TRBV7-9 and TRBJ1-5 gives the whole variable domain DTGVSQNPRHKITKRGQNVTFRCDPISEHNRLYWYRQTLGQGPEFLTYFQNEAQLEKSRLLSDRFSAERPKGSFSTLEIQRTEQGDSAMYLCASSWTGSGQPQHFGDGTRLSIL.

This clone appeared a single time. The V and J genes are TRBV9 and TRBJ2-2; 12 positions agree with TRBD2. Germline V gives CDR1 SGDLS, CDR2 YYNGEE. The V and J ends lost 3 bases and 5 bases, in that order; junction bases with no gene match: 5. This CDR3 is built from 16 residues. CDR3 in DNA: TGTGCCAGCAGCGGCCGACTAGCGGGAGCGACCGGGGAGCTGTTTTTT. Amino acids: CASSGRLAGATGELFF.

The chain combines TRBV2 with TRBJ2-7; no definite D call. The CDR3 is 14 amino acids. V was cut by 5 bases and J by 0 bases, with 11 bases left in between. Per the germline V gene, CDR1 is SNHLY and CDR2 is FYNNEI. Here the CDR3 reads CASSLRGLSYEQYF. The CDR3 nucleotides are TGTGCCAGCAGTCTACGAGGCCTCTCCTACGAGCAGTACTTC.

The rearrangement uses TRBV6-5 and TRBJ2-1, with TRBD1 matching over 8 bases. V shed 0 bases and J 8 bases; nucleotides not matched to a gene: 6. Germline CDR1 MNHEY, CDR2 SVGAGI. There are 15 residues in the CDR3. The CDR3 region is CASSYSTGAFDEQFF. The CDR3 coding sequence is TGTGCCAGCAGTTACTCGACAGGGGCTTTCGATGAGCAGTTCTTC.

J is TRBJ2-3 and V is TRBV24-1; D is perhaps TRBD2 (6 bases). V was shortened by 4 bases and J by 2 bases, with 15 bases between the two germline ends. The germline V gene has CDR1 KGHDR and CDR2 SFDVKD. The CDR3 runs 16 residues. CDR3 in amino acids: CATSDPGTPTTDTQYF. The DNA for the CDR3 is TGTGCCACCAGTGACCCCGGGACTCCCACCACAGATACGCAGTATTTT.

The chain joins TRBV16 to TRBJ2-7, with TRBD1 identical over 7 bases. This CDR3 spans 18 amino acids. Germline trimming cut 4 bases from V and 4 bases from J; bases unmatched to any gene: 19. Germline-derived CDR1 and CDR2 are KGHSY and FQNENV. This CDR3 is CASSPLGTVGSAQYEQYF. CDR3 DNA: TGTGCCAGCAGCCCCCTAGGGACAGTGGGTTCGGCGCAGTACGAGCAGTACTTC.

The chain combines TRBV6-2 or TRBV6-3 with TRBJ2-7, with D unresolved. Germline CDR1 and CDR2: MNHEY and SVGEGT. The length of the CDR3 is 11 residues. The V end lost 5 bases, the J end lost 2 bases, and 4 bases lay between the germline ends. The CDR3 DNA reads TGTGCCAGCAGTCTAACCTACGAGCAGTACTTC. It encodes CASSLTYEQYF.

The V gene is TRBV10-1, the J gene TRBJ1-5; the D gene is possibly TRBD1 (5 bases). V lost 4 bases, J lost 2 bases, and 6 bases lay in between. Per the germline V gene, CDR1 is WNHNN and CDR2 is SYGVQD (reference sequence). This CDR3 contains 13 residues. CDR3 in amino acids: CASSVQGNQPQHF. The DNA for the CDR3 is TGCGCCAGCAGTGTACAGGGCAATCAGCCCCAGCATTTT.

V usage is TRBV11-3 and J usage is TRBJ2-5; D is perhaps TRBD1 (6 bases). V was shortened by 5 bases and J by 4 bases, with 14 bases between the two germline ends. Germline V gives CDR1 SGHNT, CDR2 YENEEA. The CDR3 has 14 amino acids. CDR3: CASSRTGFTETQYF. The CDR3 bases are TGTGCCAGCAGCCGCACAGGGTTCACAGAGACCCAGTACTTC.

The chain joins TRBV18 to TRBJ1-2; TRBD1 agrees at 7 bases. Germline CDR1 and CDR2: KGHSH and LQKENI. The CDR3 has 17 amino acids. Trimming took 3 bases from V and 1 from J; bases not matched to a gene: 11. Here the CDR3 reads CASSPGARDSDNYGYTF. CDR3 bases: TGTGCCAGCTCACCTGGGGCGAGGGACAGTGATAACTATGGCTACACCTTC.

This rearrangement joins TRBV6-2 or TRBV6-3 to TRBJ2-1, with 8 positions matching TRBD2. This CDR3 contains 16 residues. The junction had 19 bases not matched to a gene; V was cut back by 5 bases and J by 13 bases. Germline V gene sequence: CDR1 MNHEY, CDR2 SVGEGT. The CDR3 spells CASSGLGREGRFNQFF. CDR3 nucleotides: TGTGCCAGCAGTGGTTTAGGCCGGGAGGGGCGCTTCAATCAGTTCTTC.

The V gene is TRBV11-2, the J gene TRBJ2-1; D uncertain. Germline V gene data show CDR1 as SGHAT and CDR2 as FQNNGV. Trimming shortened V by 2 bases and J by 6 bases, and 14 bases separated the two germline ends. This CDR3 is 15 amino acids long. In DNA, the CDR3 is TGTGCCAGCAGCTTATACGAGAACCGATTCAATGAGCAGTTCTTC. It specifies CASSLYENRFNEQFF.

The rearrangement joins TRBV30 to TRBJ2-1; TRBD2 matches at 10 bases. The CDR3 loop spans 15 amino acids. With 0 bases clipped from V and 9 bases from J, the junction kept 8 bases outside the gene matches. Germline assignment: CDR1 GTSNPN and CDR2 SVGIG (reference sequence). DNA of the CDR3: TGTGCCTGGAGTGTACGCCTAGCGGGAGTGGGTGAGCAGTTCTTC. Translated: CAWSVRLAGVGEQFF. The full variable domain, in which reference TRBV30 and TRBJ2-1 provide the parts outside the CDR3, is SQTIHQWPATLVQPVGSPLSLECTVEGTSNPNLYWYRQAAGRGLQLLFYSVGIGQISSEVPQNLSASRPQDRQFILSSKKLLLSDSGFYLCAWSVRLAGVGEQFFGPGTRLTVL.

This chain joins TRBV10-3 and TRBJ1-2; tentative D call: TRBD1 (6 bases). Germline CDR1 and CDR2: ENHRY and SYGVKD. The V end lost 4 bases, the J end lost 4 bases, and 10 bases lay between the germline ends. There are 13 residues in the CDR3. This CDR3 is CAISADRLYGYTF. The CDR3 region has the DNA TGTGCCATCAGTGCAGACAGGCTCTATGGCTACACCTTC.

The V and J genes are TRBV19 and TRBJ2-1; TRBD2 might be the D (6 bases). The length of the CDR3 is 14 residues. The V gene's germline CDR1 is LNHDA and CDR2 SQIVND (reference sequence). Deletions cut 10 bases from V and 8 bases from J, with 21 bases between. CDR3 amino acids: CATSPLGSNDEQFF. The DNA of the CDR3 is TGTGCCACCTCCCCCCTCGGGAGTAACGATGAGCAGTTCTTC. The complete variable domain, with remaining parts taken from reference TRBV19 and TRBJ2-1, reads DGGITQSPKYLFRKEGQNVTLSCEQNLNHDAMYWYRQDPGQGLRLIYYSQIVNDFQKGDIAEGYSVSREKKESFPLTVTSAQKNPTAFYLCATSPLGSNDEQFFGPGTRLTVL.

The chain uses TRBV5-4 and TRBJ2-6, with 7 bases matching TRBD2. V trimming: 4 bases; J trimming: 0 bases; junction bases outside the gene matches: 7. Germline lookup yields CDR1 SGHNT and CDR2 YYREEE (reference sequence). This CDR3 spans 17 amino acids. In nucleotides, the CDR3 is TGTGCCAGCAGCGGGCTAGCGGACGCCTCTGGGGCCAACGTCCTGACTTTC. Protein sequence: CASSGLADASGANVLTF.

The chain combines TRBV7-9 with TRBJ2-1, with D possibly TRBD2 on 6 matching bases. V was cut by 1 base and J by 8 bases, with 15 bases left in between. Per germline, CDR1 SEHNR and CDR2 FQNEAQ (reference sequence). The CDR3 runs to 15 residues. This CDR3 is CASSLVPGLGDEQFF. The CDR3 coding sequence is TGTGCCAGCAGCTTAGTGCCGGGACTTGGGGATGAGCAGTTCTTC.

The J gene is TRBJ1-1, the V gene TRBV5-1, with D maybe TRBD1 (5 bases). Trimming took off 7 bases at V and 0 bases at J, with 16 bases between the two ends. This CDR3 has 15 residues. Germline-derived CDR1 and CDR2 are SGHRS and YFSETQ. CDR3 nucleotide sequence: TGCGCCAGCCTGCCGGGAGGGGTGGTGAACACTGAAGCTTTCTTT. Translating gives CASLPGGVVNTEAFF.

J is TRBJ2-1 and V is TRBV27; maybe TRBD2 (5 bases). CDR3 length: 12 amino acids. The V gene lost 6 bases and the J gene lost 14 bases, with 17 bases spanning the gap. Germline lookup yields CDR1 MNHEY and CDR2 SMNVEV (reference sequence). The DNA of the CDR3 is TGTGCCAGCAGGACCACCCGGGGAATGGAGTTCTTC. Translation gives CASRTTRGMEFF.

This clone was seen only once. The rearrangement joins TRBV5-4 to TRBJ1-4; possible D gene TRBD1, 6 bases. CDR3 length: 17 amino acids. V lost 4 bases to trimming and J lost 2 bases, with 18 bases between them. Germline-derived CDR1 and CDR2 are SGHNT and YYREEE (reference sequence). CDR3 DNA: TGTGCCAGCAGCCAAGAGGACAGCGAGGTGACTAATGAAAAACTGTTTTTT. It codes for CASSQEDSEVTNEKLFF.

The chain employs TRBV27 and TRBJ2-3, with D tentatively TRBD1 (5 bases). The CDR3 consists of 17 residues. The germline CDR1 and CDR2 sequences are MNHEY and SMNVEV (reference sequence). V lost 0 bases and J lost 4, with 17 bases in between. The CDR3 sequence: CASSLSPPGRVADTQYF. In nucleotides, the CDR3 is TGTGCCAGCAGTTTATCCCCCCCGGGCAGGGTGGCAGATACGCAGTATTTT.

The chain employs TRBV25-1 and TRBJ1-4, with a weak D call TRBD1 (5 bases). The CDR3 is 15 residues long. V gave up 2 bases and J gave up 7 bases, with 14 bases separating them. Germline CDR1 reads MGHDK; CDR2 reads SYGVNS. The CDR3 DNA reads as TGTGCCAGCAGTGAACCCGGGGGGTCTGGTGAAAAACTGTTTTTT. This encodes CASSEPGGSGEKLFF.